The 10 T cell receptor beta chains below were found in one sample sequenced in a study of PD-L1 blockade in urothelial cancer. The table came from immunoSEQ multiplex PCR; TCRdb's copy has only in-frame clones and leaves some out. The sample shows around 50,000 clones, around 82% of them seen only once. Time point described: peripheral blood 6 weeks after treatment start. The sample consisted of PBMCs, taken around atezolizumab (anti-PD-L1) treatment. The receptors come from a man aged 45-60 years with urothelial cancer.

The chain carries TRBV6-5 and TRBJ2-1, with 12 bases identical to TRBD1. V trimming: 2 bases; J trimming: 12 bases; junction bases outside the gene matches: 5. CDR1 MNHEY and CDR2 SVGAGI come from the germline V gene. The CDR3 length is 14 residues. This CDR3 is CASSYGTGGLRQFF. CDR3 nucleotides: TGTGCCAGCAGTTACGGGACAGGGGGCCTGAGGCAGTTCTTC.

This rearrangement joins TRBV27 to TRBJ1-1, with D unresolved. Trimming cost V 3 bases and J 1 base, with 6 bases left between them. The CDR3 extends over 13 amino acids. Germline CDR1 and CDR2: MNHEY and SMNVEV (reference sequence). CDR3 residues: CASSFPGNTEAFF. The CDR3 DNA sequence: TGTGCCAGCAGTTTCCCAGGGAACACTGAAGCTTTCTTT.

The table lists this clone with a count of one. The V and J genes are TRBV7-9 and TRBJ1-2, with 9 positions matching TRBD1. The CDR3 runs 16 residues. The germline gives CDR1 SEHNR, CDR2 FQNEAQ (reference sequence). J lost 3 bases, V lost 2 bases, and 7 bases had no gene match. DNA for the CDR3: TGTGCCAGCAGCTTACACGGGACAGGGATGGACTATGGCTACACCTTC. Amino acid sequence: CASSLHGTGMDYGYTF.

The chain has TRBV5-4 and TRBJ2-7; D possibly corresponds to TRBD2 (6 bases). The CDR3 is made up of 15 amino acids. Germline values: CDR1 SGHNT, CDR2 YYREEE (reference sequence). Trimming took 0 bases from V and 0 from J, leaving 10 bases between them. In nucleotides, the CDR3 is TGTGCCAGCAGCTTGGCCTCGGGGGTCTCCTACGAGCAGTACTTC. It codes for CASSLASGVSYEQYF. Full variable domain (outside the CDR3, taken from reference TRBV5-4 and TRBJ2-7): ETGVTQSPTHLIKTRGQQVTLRCSSQSGHNTVSWYQQALGQGPQFIFQYYREEENGRGNFPPRFSGLQFPNYSSELNVNALELDDSALYLCASSLASGVSYEQYFGPGTRLTVT.

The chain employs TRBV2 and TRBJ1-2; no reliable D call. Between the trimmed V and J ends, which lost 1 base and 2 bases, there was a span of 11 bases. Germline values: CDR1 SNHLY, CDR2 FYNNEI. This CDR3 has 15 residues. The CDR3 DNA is TGTGCCAGCAGTGAAGGCGGGAATTCGAACTATGGCTACACCTTC. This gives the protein CASSEGGNSNYGYTF.

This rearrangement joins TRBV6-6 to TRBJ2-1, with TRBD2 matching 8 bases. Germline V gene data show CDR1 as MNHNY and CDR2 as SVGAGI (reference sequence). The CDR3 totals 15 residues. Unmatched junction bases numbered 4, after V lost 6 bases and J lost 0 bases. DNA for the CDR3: TGTGCCAGCAGGGAGAGCGGGGGCTCCTACAATGAGCAGTTCTTC. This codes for CASRESGGSYNEQFF.

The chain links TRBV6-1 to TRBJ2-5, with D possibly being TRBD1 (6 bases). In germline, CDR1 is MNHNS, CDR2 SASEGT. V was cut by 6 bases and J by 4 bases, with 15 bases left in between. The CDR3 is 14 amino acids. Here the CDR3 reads CASRLNRAVETQYF. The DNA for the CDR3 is TGTGCCAGCAGATTAAACAGGGCAGTAGAGACCCAGTACTTC.

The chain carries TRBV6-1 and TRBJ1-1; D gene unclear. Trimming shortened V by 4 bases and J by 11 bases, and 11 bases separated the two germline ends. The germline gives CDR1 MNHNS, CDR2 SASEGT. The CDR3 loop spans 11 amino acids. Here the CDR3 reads CASSGARLAFF. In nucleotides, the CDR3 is TGTGCCAGCAGTGGAGCCCGACTGGCTTTCTTT.

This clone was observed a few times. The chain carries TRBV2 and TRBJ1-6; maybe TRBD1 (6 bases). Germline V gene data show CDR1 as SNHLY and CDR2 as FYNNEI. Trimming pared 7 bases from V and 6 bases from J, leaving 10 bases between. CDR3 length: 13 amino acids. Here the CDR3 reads CASNREFNSPLHF. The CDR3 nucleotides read TGTGCCAGCAACAGGGAATTTAATTCACCCCTCCACTTT.

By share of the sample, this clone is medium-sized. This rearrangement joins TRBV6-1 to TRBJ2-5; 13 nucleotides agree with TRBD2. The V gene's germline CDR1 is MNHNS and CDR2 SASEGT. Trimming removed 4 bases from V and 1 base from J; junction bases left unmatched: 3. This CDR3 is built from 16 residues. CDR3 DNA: TGTGCCAGCAGTGGACTAGCGGGAGGTTCCCAAGAGACCCAGTACTTC. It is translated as CASSGLAGGSQETQYF.